The 18 T cell receptor beta chains reported below all come from one sample, sequenced in a study of early T cells in non-severe SARS-CoV-2 infection. TCRdb itself ran the 5' RACE reads through MiXCR, one entry per CDR3 protein. The table includes 45,000 to 55,000 distinct CDR3 sequences, roughly an eighth detected once. Sequenced: whole blood. The origin of the receptors is an adult who was a healthcare worker with PCR-confirmed SARS-CoV-2 infection or an uninfected control (not recorded which).

This clonotype has more than one count but fewer than ten. The chain couples TRBV7-2 to TRBJ1-5; D is unclear. Between the trimmed V and J ends, which lost 5 bases and 1 base, there was a span of 15 bases. This CDR3 region has 16 residues. CDR1 SGHTA and CDR2 FQGNSA come from the germline V gene. In DNA form, the CDR3 reads TGTGCCAGCAGCCCGAGTGCCGGGGAGAGCAATCAGCCCCAGCATTTT. As protein: CASSPSAGESNQPQHF.

The chain links TRBV28 to TRBJ2-3; TRBD2 matches 14 bases. With V trimmed by 6 bases and J by 1 base, 12 bases remained unmatched. CDR1 and CDR2 from the germline V gene are MDHEN and SYDVKM. This CDR3 has 19 residues. The CDR3 is CASRPIVGTSGGRTDTQYF. The CDR3 coding sequence is TGTGCCAGCAGACCGATTGTGGGGACTAGCGGGGGACGCACAGATACGCAGTATTTT.

This clonotype occurred a few times. The CDR3 region is CASSFGDSHEKLFF. CDR3 coding DNA: TGTGCCAGCAGCTTCGGGGATTCGCATGAAAAACTGTTTTTT. V and J are TRBV11-2 and TRBJ1-4; D gene uncertain. The V end was cut by 3 bases, the J end by 6 bases, with 11 bases between. Germline lookup yields CDR1 SGHAT and CDR2 FQNNGV. This CDR3 is built from 14 residues. The full variable domain, rest sourced from reference TRBV11-2 and TRBJ1-4, is EAGVAQSPRYKIIEKRQSVAFWCNPISGHATLYWYQQILGQGPKLLIQFQNNGVVDDSQLPKDRFSAERLKGVDSTLKIQPAKLEDSAVYLCASSFGDSHEKLFFGSGTQLSVL.

This sequence joins TRBV29-1 and TRBJ2-5, with D possibly TRBD1 on 5 matching bases. Trimming took off 5 bases at V and 5 bases at J, with 12 bases between the two ends. The CDR3 has 12 amino acids. Germline V lookup: CDR1 SQVTM, CDR2 ANQGSEA. The chain's CDR3 is CSVRAGLETQYF. CDR3 DNA sequence: TGCAGCGTTCGGGCAGGGTTGGAGACCCAGTACTTC.

This rearrangement joins TRBV9 to TRBJ2-2; tentative D call: TRBD2 (7 bases). This CDR3 region has 17 residues. V dropped 4 bases and J dropped 0 bases, with 16 bases sitting between them. Germline V CDR1 and CDR2: SGDLS, YYNGEE. CDR3 nucleotides: TGTGCCAGCAGCACCCCACGGGGGGCTCCGAACACCGGGGAGCTGTTTTTT. It codes for CASSTPRGAPNTGELFF.

This clonotype was recorded a few times. The chain joins TRBV10-3 to TRBJ2-3; a possible D gene is TRBD2 (5 bases). CDR1 ENHRY and CDR2 SYGVKD come from the germline V gene. CDR3 length: 13 residues. V dropped 11 bases and J dropped 0 bases, with 12 bases sitting between them. The CDR3 DNA reads TGTGCCCGATCCAGCGGCAGCACAGATACGCAGTATTTT. It yields the protein CARSSGSTDTQYF.

This clonotype came up many times. This chain joins TRBV5-1 and TRBJ1-2; 8 bases align to TRBD1. Looked up from germline, CDR1 is SGHRS and CDR2 is YFSETQ. CDR3 length: 14 amino acids. J lost 3 bases, V lost 1 base, and 2 bases had no gene match. The CDR3 loop reads CASSLQGADYGYTF. CDR3 bases: TGCGCCAGCAGCTTGCAGGGGGCGGACTATGGCTACACCTTC.

The chain has TRBV7-2 and TRBJ2-2; 10 positions agree with TRBD2. The CDR3 is made up of 15 amino acids. V trimming: 5 bases; J trimming: 6 bases; junction bases outside the gene matches: 6. Per germline, CDR1 SGHTA and CDR2 FQGNSA. The CDR3, as DNA: TGTGCCAGCAGCCCGGCTAGCGGGAGCGCCGGGGAGCTGTTTTTT. Encoded protein: CASSPASGSAGELFF.

About this clonotype itself: Being one base from a much bigger clone, this may be a read error. The gene calls are TRBV10-3 and TRBJ1-2; the D gene is possibly TRBD1 (6 bases). Looked up from germline, CDR1 is ENHRY and CDR2 is SYGVKD. The CDR3 is made up of 16 amino acids. The CDR3 nucleotides are TGTGCCATCAGGAGTACCCCGGGACACAACGACTATGGCCACACCTTC. Its translation: CAIRSTPGHNDYGHTF.

This chain connects TRBV12-3 or TRBV12-4 to TRBJ2-7, with unresolved D. This CDR3 contains 13 residues. V lost 2 bases and J lost 4, with 9 bases in between. Here the CDR3 reads CASSLTKRYEQYF. The CDR3 coding sequence is TGTGCCAGCAGTTTAACTAAACGATACGAGCAGTACTTC.

This clonotype was seen at least ten times. J is TRBJ2-2 and V is TRBV6-5; D remains ambiguous. The CDR3 runs 17 residues. Germline CDR1 MNHEY, CDR2 SVGAGI. V lost 2 bases, J lost 4 bases, and 17 bases lay in between. CDR3 DNA sequence: TGTGCCAGCAGTTACCAGAGTTGGGCAGGCACCACCGGGGAGCTGTTTTTT. It codes for CASSYQSWAGTTGELFF.

The J gene is TRBJ1-1, the V gene TRBV6-1; D ambiguous. Looked up from germline, CDR1 is MNHNS and CDR2 is SASEGT. This CDR3 has 13 residues. V was trimmed by 2 bases and J by 2 bases, leaving 6 bases between them. CDR3 amino acids: CASSEYPNTEAFF. CDR3 nucleotide sequence: TGTGCCAGCAGTGAATATCCCAACACTGAAGCTTTCTTT.

This clonotype was recorded once. The chain recombines TRBV11-1 with TRBJ1-6; the D is unclear. The CDR3 runs 15 residues. Trimming cost V 5 bases and J 10 bases, with 18 bases left between them. From germline, CDR1 is SGHAT and CDR2 FQDESV (reference sequence). CDR3 sequence: CASSPSTSYASPLHF. In nucleotides, the CDR3 is TGTGCCAGCAGCCCGAGTACTTCCTACGCGTCACCCCTCCACTTT.

This clonotype was detected only once. The rearrangement links TRBV28 to TRBJ1-1; no definite D call. Trimming left V 3 bases short and J 6 bases short, with 11 bases between. The CDR3 loop spans 13 amino acids. The germline CDR1 and CDR2 sequences are MDHEN and SYDVKM. The CDR3 region has the DNA TGTGCCAGCAGTTTTCCCCAGGTGTCTGAAGCTTTCTTT. Encoded protein: CASSFPQVSEAFF.

The J gene is TRBJ1-2, the V gene TRBV5-4; no clear D gene. Germline V gene data show CDR1 as SGHNT and CDR2 as YYREEE (reference sequence). V gave up 0 bases and J gave up 4 bases, with 13 bases separating them. The CDR3 runs 15 residues. Here the CDR3 reads CASSLAADRIYGYTF. The DNA for the CDR3 is TGTGCCAGCAGCTTGGCGGCAGATCGGATCTATGGCTACACCTTC.

V gene TRBV7-9 combines with J gene TRBJ1-3, with D tentatively TRBD1 (5 bases). Deletions cut 5 bases from V and 3 bases from J, with 11 bases between. This CDR3 region has 14 residues. CDR1 and CDR2 (germline): SEHNR, FQNEAQ (reference sequence). The CDR3 nucleotides read TGTGCCAGCAGCCCCGTAGGGGATGGAAACACCATATATTTT. This gives the protein CASSPVGDGNTIYF.

This clonotype came up many times. The rearrangement joins TRBV20-1 to TRBJ2-7, with unresolved D. The V end was cut by 2 bases, the J end by 5 bases, with 10 bases between. The CDR3 consists of 12 residues. Germline CDR1 is DFQATT and CDR2 is SNEGSKA (reference sequence). Here the CDR3 reads CSARYAVDEQYF. The CDR3 nucleotides read TGCAGTGCTAGATACGCGGTGGACGAGCAGTACTTC.

This clonotype was seen ten or more times. The J gene is TRBJ2-3, the V gene TRBV9; TRBD2 matches at 10 bases. The V and J ends lost 1 base and 1 base, in that order; junction bases with no gene match: 15. Per germline, CDR1 SGDLS and CDR2 YYNGEE. This CDR3 spans 20 amino acids. The CDR3 protein is CASSVSVPGWTSGRTDTQYF. The CDR3 coding sequence is TGTGCCAGCAGCGTATCCGTTCCGGGTTGGACTAGCGGACGCACAGATACGCAGTATTTT.